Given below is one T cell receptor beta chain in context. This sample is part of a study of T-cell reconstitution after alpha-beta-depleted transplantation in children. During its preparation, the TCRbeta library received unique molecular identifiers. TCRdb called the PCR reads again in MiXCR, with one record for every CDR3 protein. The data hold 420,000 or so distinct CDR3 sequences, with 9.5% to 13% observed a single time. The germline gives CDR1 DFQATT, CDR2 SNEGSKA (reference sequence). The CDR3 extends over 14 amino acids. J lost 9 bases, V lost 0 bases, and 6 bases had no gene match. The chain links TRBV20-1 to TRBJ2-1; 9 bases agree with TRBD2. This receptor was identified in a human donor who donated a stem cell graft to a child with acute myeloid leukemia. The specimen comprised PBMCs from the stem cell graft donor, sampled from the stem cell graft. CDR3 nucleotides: TGCAGTGCTAGAGAACCTAGCGGGAATTTTGAGCAGTTCTTC. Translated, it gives CSAREPSGNFEQFF.